This TCR beta chain was observed in a study of cytomegalovirus exposure and HLA in healthy donors. As regards this clone: Its cognate antigen is unknown.

Germline values: CDR1 LGHNA, CDR2 YNFKEQ. V gave up 0 bases and J gave up 11 bases; unmatched junction bases: 18. This CDR3 is built from 17 residues. Findings and caveats of the study: Sequences of the TCR beta chain were said to predict the HLA-A and HLA-B alleles of most subjects accurately. There were 164 TCR beta chains listed as cytomegalovirus-associated.

In the PCR, 60 Vbeta and 13 Jbeta primers were used. The method was immunoSEQ multiplex PCR; TCRdb's version includes in-frame clones alone and lacks a portion of them. The repertoire has some 130,000 clones, 65% to 80% of them found once; the top ten carry approximately 1%. This chain joins TRBV4-2 and TRBJ1-1; 7 bases match TRBD1. This receptor was identified in a human donor in good health. The sample consisted of PBMCs. In DNA, the CDR3 is TGTGCCAGCAGCCAAGAGGGGGTTGGAGGGGGCGCGTTATTGGCTTTCTTT. It encodes CASSQEGVGGGALLAFF.